This T cell receptor (beta chain) was sequenced during a study of blood T cells in healthy people across ages. About the research overall: Per two T cells, about one barcoded beta molecule was captured through template switching. Whole-study results and caveats: Getting older went along with TCR beta diversity per million T cells dropping roughly linearly.

In terms of origin and age, donors were healthy Caucasian individuals from Russia aged 6 to 90. Worth noting for this clonotype: Its antigen is unidentified.

Germline trimming cut 4 bases from V and 6 bases from J; bases unmatched to any gene: 8. This CDR3 is 15 amino acids long. The V gene's germline CDR1 is SGHRS and CDR2 YFSETQ. Together with a sample-barcoded 5' primer, a J-beta primer mix was included in a second PCR lasting about 7 to 11 cycles. Each cDNA was tagged by a template-switch adaptor containing 12 random nucleotides. TCRdb fed the 5' RACE reads into MiXCR, producing one record per CDR3 protein. This sample has about 1 million distinct CDR3 sequences, with 45% found just once. The TCR sequence derives from a woman aged 55-70 years in good health. Sequenced: blood. The chain recombines TRBV5-1 with TRBJ1-1; 11 bases line up with TRBD1. The CDR3 DNA reads TGCGCCAGCAGCCCGTTCCGGACAGGGGGCTCTGAAGCTTTCTTT. Amino acid sequence: CASSPFRTGGSEAFF.